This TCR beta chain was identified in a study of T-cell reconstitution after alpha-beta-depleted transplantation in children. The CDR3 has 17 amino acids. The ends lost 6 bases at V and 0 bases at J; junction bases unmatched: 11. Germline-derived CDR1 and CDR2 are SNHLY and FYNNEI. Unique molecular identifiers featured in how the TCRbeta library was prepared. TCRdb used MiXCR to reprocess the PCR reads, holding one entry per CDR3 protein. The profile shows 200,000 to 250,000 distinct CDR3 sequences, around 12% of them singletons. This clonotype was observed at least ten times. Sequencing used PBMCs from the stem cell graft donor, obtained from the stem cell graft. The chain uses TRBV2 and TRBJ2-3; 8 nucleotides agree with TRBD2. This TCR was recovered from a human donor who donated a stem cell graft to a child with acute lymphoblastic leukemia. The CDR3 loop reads CASSVSERESSTDTQYF. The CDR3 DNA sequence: TGTGCCAGCAGCGTTTCCGAGCGGGAGAGCAGCACAGATACGCAGTATTTT.